Below, 2 T cell receptor beta chains from the same sample are listed, as sequenced in a study of blood T cell repertoires in COVID-19. This table comes from immunoSEQ multiplex PCR, and its TCRdb copy is limited to in-frame clones, with some not included. Here the sample spans a few hundred thousand clones, 87% being singletons. Material for sequencing was PBMCs or T cells enriched from blood (not recorded which). The receptors were sampled from a man in his forties in a cohort exposed to, infected with or recovered from COVID-19 (not recorded which).

The rearrangement links TRBV6-5 to TRBJ1-1; D gene unclear. Germline V CDR1 and CDR2: MNHEY, SVGAGI. The length of the CDR3 is 13 residues. With 7 bases removed from V and 0 bases from J, the gap between germline ends came to 9 bases. CDR3 region: CASIGEVNTEAFF. DNA for the CDR3: TGTGCCAGCATTGGAGAAGTGAACACTGAAGCTTTCTTT.

V usage is TRBV28 and J usage is TRBJ1-5; TRBD1 agrees at 8 bases. Per the germline V gene, CDR1 is MDHEN and CDR2 is SYDVKM. The ends lost 5 bases at V and 6 bases at J; junction bases unmatched: 6. CDR3 size: 14 residues. The CDR3 sequence is CASSSDRGTQPQHF. For the CDR3, the DNA is TGTGCCAGCAGTAGCGACAGGGGCACTCAGCCCCAGCATTTT.